The 18 T cell receptor beta chains below were found in one sample sequenced in a study of control samples from healthy donors and cancer patients. Repertoires were generated with immunoSEQ multiplex PCR, while TCRdb's copy carries only in-frame clones and drops some. Of over 150,000 clones in the sample, around 95% were seen once. Material for sequencing was blood. The receptors here all came from a man in his forties in good health.

The rearrangement uses TRBV4-1 and TRBJ1-1; no clear D. The CDR3 length is 15 residues. Per the germline V gene, CDR1 is MGHRA and CDR2 is YSYEKL. V dropped 3 bases and J dropped 9 bases, with 20 bases sitting between them. CDR3 sequence (DNA): TGCGCCAGCAGCCAGTCCCGGGAGCCTATCCCTCAAGCTTTCTTT. Translated, it gives CASSQSREPIPQAFF.

This rearrangement joins TRBV12-5 to TRBJ1-5, with D possibly matching TRBD1 (6 bases). The length of the CDR3 is 16 residues. Deletions cut 9 bases from V and 0 bases from J, with 18 bases between. Germline loops: CDR1 LGHNT, CDR2 FRNRAP. The CDR3 reads CARGASDRHSNQPQHF. As DNA, the CDR3 is TGTGCTAGGGGGGCCTCCGACAGGCATAGCAATCAGCCCCAGCATTTT.

The chain has TRBV30 and TRBJ1-4; 8 bases map to TRBD1. From germline, CDR1 is GTSNPN and CDR2 SVGIG (reference sequence). The CDR3 covers 16 residues. V lost 1 base, J lost 7 bases, and 11 bases stayed unmatched. The CDR3 reads CAWSGQGAPGGEKLFF. CDR3 in DNA: TGTGCCTGGAGTGGGCAGGGGGCCCCCGGGGGTGAAAAACTGTTTTTT.

The genes are TRBV27 and TRBJ2-6, with TRBD2 as a possible D gene (5 bases). This CDR3 has 15 residues. Germline lookup yields CDR1 MNHEY and CDR2 SMNVEV (reference sequence). The V end was cut by 7 bases, the J end by 1 base, with 11 bases between. The CDR3: CASKTPGSGANVLTF. The CDR3 DNA is TGTGCCAGCAAAACTCCGGGGTCTGGGGCCAACGTCCTGACTTTC.

The V call is TRBV6-4, the J call TRBJ1-1; weak D call: TRBD1 (6 bases). The CDR3 loop spans 13 amino acids. Germline CDR1 is MRHNA and CDR2 is SNTAGT. Trimming cost V 6 bases and J 4 bases, with 12 bases left between them. The CDR3 sequence is CASSQGRGTEAFF. For the CDR3, the DNA is TGTGCCAGCAGCCAGGGGCGGGGCACTGAAGCTTTCTTT.

J is TRBJ2-6 and V is TRBV6-6; TRBD1 is a possible D gene (5 bases). The V and J ends lost 8 bases and 1 base respectively, with 15 bases between them. CDR1 MNHNY and CDR2 SVGAGI come from the germline V gene (reference sequence). This CDR3 has 16 residues. The CDR3 is CASGRIRGSGANVLTF. The CDR3 DNA sequence: TGTGCCAGCGGACGAATTAGGGGTTCTGGGGCCAACGTCCTGACTTTC.

The rearrangement uses TRBV29-1 and TRBJ1-4; 7 positions match TRBD1. The CDR3 runs 14 residues. The trim removed 7 bases at V and 5 bases at J, leaving 10 bases unmatched. Germline V gene sequence: CDR1 SQVTM, CDR2 ANQGSEA. DNA of the CDR3: TGCAGCGCAACCGGCAGGGGGATGAATGAAAAACTGTTTTTT. Translating it yields CSATGRGMNEKLFF.

The V gene is TRBV9, the J gene TRBJ2-7, with D possibly being TRBD2 (5 bases). Trimming took off 3 bases at V and 0 bases at J, with 13 bases between the two ends. Germline loops: CDR1 SGDLS, CDR2 YYNGEE. This CDR3 is built from 15 residues. The CDR3 bases are TGTGCCAGCAGCGCTACCGGAGGAAACTCCTACGAGCAGTACTTC. Protein sequence: CASSATGGNSYEQYF.

V is TRBV13 and J is TRBJ1-1; D possibly corresponds to TRBD1 (6 bases). The ends were cut back, 3 bases at V and 5 bases at J, with 10 bases in the middle. Per germline, CDR1 PRHDT and CDR2 FYEKMQ (reference sequence). This CDR3 has 13 amino acids. The DNA for the CDR3 is TGTGCCAGCAGCTTGGAGGGGGAGACTGAAGCTTTCTTT. Its translation is CASSLEGETEAFF.

This chain uses TRBV27 with TRBJ1-2; the D is unclear. The V gene lost 4 bases and the J gene lost 0 bases, with 9 bases spanning the gap. Germline V gene lookup returns CDR1 MNHEY and CDR2 SMNVEV (reference sequence). The CDR3 sequence is 14 residues long. CDR3 in amino acids: CASSSAGSNYGYTF. DNA of the CDR3: TGTGCCAGCAGTTCGGCCGGGTCTAACTATGGCTACACCTTC.

This rearrangement joins TRBV4-3 to TRBJ1-1; D is unclear. Germline V gene lookup returns CDR1 LGHNA and CDR2 YSLEER. Between the trimmed V and J ends, which lost 1 base and 11 bases, there was a span of 17 bases. The CDR3 is made up of 14 amino acids. This CDR3 reads CASSQVSRASEAFF. CDR3 coding DNA: TGCGCCAGCAGCCAAGTGTCTCGCGCCTCGGAGGCTTTCTTT.

V and J are TRBV6-5 and TRBJ1-1; D is ambiguous. Trimming cost V 6 bases and J 0 bases, with 11 bases left between them. The CDR3 totals 14 residues. The V gene's germline CDR1 is MNHEY and CDR2 SVGAGI. The CDR3 region has the DNA TGTGCCAGCAGATCGGGTCTCATGAACACTGAAGCTTTCTTT. Protein product: CASRSGLMNTEAFF.

The chain employs TRBV28 and TRBJ1-1, with TRBD1 as a possible D gene (5 bases). Germline V lookup: CDR1 MDHEN, CDR2 SYDVKM. The V and J ends lost 3 bases and 0 bases respectively, with 8 bases between them. The CDR3 loop spans 14 amino acids. CDR3 DNA: TGTGCCAGCAGTTTCACAGGTCTGAACACTGAAGCTTTCTTT. It is translated as CASSFTGLNTEAFF.

The chain combines TRBV25-1 with TRBJ1-4, with D perhaps matching TRBD1 (5 bases). This CDR3 is 13 amino acids long. Deletions cut 2 bases from V and 8 bases from J, with 9 bases between. Germline CDR1 is MGHDK and CDR2 is SYGVNS. This CDR3 reads CASSEGGREKLFF. DNA of the CDR3: TGTGCCAGCAGTGAAGGGGGTAGGGAAAAACTGTTTTTT.

The rearrangement links TRBV4-1 to TRBJ2-7; perhaps TRBD1 as D (6 bases). There are 15 residues in the CDR3. Germline CDR1 MGHRA, CDR2 YSYEKL. V was pared by 3 bases and J by 4 bases, with 16 bases between. CDR3 nucleotide sequence: TGCGCCAGCAGCCACCAGTATCAGGGGTTGTACGAGCAGTACTTC. Amino acid sequence: CASSHQYQGLYEQYF.

The rearrangement uses TRBV10-2 and TRBJ2-7; 9 bases fit TRBD1. Germline CDR1 is WSHSY and CDR2 is SAAADI. The CDR3 runs 14 residues. J was trimmed by 1 base and V by 4 bases; bases with no gene match: 2. CDR3 protein: CASSVDRGSYEQYF. As DNA, the CDR3 is TGCGCCAGCAGTGTAGACAGGGGGTCCTACGAGCAGTACTTC.

J is TRBJ2-1 and V is TRBV7-2; D assignment may be TRBD1 or TRBD2 (6 bases each). This CDR3 has 14 residues. Germline values: CDR1 SGHTA, CDR2 FQGNSA. The V gene lost 2 bases and the J gene lost 3 bases, with 8 bases spanning the gap. CDR3 sequence reads: CASSLRGVYNEQFF. Written as DNA, the CDR3 is TGTGCCAGCAGCTTAAGGGGGGTCTACAATGAGCAGTTCTTC.

The J gene is TRBJ1-3, the V gene TRBV4-1; a possible D gene is TRBD1 (5 bases). CDR3 length equals 15 residues. The V end was cut by 1 base, the J end by 0 bases, with 7 bases between. Germline CDR1 and CDR2: MGHRA and YSYEKL. The CDR3 loop is CASSQGGLSGNTIYF. The CDR3 DNA follows: TGCGCCAGCAGCCAAGGGGGACTCTCTGGAAACACCATATATTTT.